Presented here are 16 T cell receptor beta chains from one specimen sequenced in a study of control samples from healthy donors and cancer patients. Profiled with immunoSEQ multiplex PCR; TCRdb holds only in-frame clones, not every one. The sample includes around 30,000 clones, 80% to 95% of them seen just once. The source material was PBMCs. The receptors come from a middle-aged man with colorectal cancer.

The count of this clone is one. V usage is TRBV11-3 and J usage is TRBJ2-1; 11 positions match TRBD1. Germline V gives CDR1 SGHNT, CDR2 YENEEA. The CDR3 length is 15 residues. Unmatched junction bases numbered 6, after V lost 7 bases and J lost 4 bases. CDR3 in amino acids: CASITGTGGYNEQFF. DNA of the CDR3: TGTGCCAGCATCACCGGGACAGGGGGTTACAATGAGCAGTTCTTC.

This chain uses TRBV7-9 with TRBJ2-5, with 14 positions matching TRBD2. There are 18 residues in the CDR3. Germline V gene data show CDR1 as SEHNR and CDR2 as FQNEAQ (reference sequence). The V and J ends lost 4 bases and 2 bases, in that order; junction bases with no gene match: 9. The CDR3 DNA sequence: TGTGCCAGCAGCTCCAGACTAGCGGGGGGGCCCAAACAAGAGACCCAGTACTTC. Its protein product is CASSSRLAGGPKQETQYF.

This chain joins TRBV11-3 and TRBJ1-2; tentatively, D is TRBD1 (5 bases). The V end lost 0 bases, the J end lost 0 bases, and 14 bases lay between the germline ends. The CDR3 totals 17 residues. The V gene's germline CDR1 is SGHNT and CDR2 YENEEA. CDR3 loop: CASSLDQRDGANYGYTF. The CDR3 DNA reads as TGTGCCAGCAGCTTAGACCAGCGGGACGGAGCTAACTATGGCTACACCTTC.

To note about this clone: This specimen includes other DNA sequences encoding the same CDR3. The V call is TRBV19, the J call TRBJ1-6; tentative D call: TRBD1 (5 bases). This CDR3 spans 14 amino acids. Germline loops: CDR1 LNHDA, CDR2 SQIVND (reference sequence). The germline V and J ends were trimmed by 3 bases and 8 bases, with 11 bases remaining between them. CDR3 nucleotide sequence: TGTGCCAGTAGTATCAGAGGGGAGGATTCACCCCTCCACTTT. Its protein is CASSIRGEDSPLHF.

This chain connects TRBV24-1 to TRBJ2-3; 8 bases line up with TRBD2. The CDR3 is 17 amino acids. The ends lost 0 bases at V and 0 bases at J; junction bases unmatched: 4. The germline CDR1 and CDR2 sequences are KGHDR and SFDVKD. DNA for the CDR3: TGTGCCACCAGTGATTTGGGCGGGGGGCCTAGCACAGATACGCAGTATTTT. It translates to CATSDLGGGPSTDTQYF.

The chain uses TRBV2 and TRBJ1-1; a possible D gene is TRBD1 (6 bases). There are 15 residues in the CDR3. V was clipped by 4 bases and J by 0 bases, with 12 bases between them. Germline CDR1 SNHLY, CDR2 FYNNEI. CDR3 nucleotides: TGTGCCAGCAGTGTCCAGCAGGGGATGAACACTGAAGCTTTCTTT. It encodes CASSVQQGMNTEAFF.

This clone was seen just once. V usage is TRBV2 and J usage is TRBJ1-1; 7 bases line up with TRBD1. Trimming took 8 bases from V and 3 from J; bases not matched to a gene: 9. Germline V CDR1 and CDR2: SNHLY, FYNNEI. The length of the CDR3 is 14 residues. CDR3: CASRTVQGYTEAFF. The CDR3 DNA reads TGTGCCAGCCGAACGGTACAGGGGTACACTGAAGCTTTCTTT.

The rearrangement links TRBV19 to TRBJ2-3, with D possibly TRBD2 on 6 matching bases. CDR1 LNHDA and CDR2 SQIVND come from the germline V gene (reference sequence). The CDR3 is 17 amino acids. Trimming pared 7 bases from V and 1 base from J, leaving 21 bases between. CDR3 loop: CASTVMGGVVGTDTQYF. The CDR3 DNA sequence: TGTGCCAGTACCGTGATGGGCGGGGTGGTTGGCACAGATACGCAGTATTTT.

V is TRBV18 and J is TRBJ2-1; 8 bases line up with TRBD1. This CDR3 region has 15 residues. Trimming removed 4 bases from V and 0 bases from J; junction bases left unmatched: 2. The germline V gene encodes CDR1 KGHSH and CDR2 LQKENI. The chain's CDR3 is CASSRGTGSYNEQFF. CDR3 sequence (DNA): TGTGCCAGCTCACGCGGGACAGGCTCCTACAATGAGCAGTTCTTC.

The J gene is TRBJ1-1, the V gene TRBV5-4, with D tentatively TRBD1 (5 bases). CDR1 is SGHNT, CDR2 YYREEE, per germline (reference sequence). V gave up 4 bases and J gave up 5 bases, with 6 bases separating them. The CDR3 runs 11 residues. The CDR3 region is CASSPGTEAFF. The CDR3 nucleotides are TGTGCCAGCAGCCCAGGGACTGAAGCTTTCTTT.

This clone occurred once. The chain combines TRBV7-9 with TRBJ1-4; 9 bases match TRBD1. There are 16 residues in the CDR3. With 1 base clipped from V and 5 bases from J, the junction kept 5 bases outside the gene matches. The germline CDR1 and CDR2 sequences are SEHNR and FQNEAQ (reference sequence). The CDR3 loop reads CASSLGGQGLNEKLFF. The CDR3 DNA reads TGTGCCAGCAGCTTAGGGGGACAGGGCCTCAATGAAAAACTGTTTTTT.

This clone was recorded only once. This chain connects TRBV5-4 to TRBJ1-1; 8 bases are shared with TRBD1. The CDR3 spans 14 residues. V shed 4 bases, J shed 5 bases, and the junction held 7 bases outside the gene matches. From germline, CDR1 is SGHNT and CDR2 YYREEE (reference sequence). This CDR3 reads CASSTWTGLTEAFF. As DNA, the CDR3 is TGTGCCAGCAGCACCTGGACAGGGTTAACTGAAGCTTTCTTT.

The CDR3 spells CASSQGLAQADTQYF. The DNA for the CDR3 is TGCGCCAGCAGCCAAGGACTAGCACAGGCAGATACGCAGTATTTT. The chain couples TRBV4-3 to TRBJ2-3; the match to TRBD2 covers 7 bases. Germline CDR1 LGHNA, CDR2 YSLEER. The V segment lost 1 base and the J segment 4 bases; nucleotides outside the gene matches: 5. The CDR3 totals 15 residues.

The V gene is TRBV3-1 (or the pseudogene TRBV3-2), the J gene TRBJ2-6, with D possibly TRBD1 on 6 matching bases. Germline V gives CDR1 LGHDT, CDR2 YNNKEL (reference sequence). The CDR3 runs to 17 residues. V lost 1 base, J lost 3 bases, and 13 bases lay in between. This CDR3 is CASSQGPGVLGANVLTF. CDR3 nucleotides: TGTGCCAGCAGCCAAGGCCCAGGGGTACTTGGGGCCAACGTCCTGACTTTC.

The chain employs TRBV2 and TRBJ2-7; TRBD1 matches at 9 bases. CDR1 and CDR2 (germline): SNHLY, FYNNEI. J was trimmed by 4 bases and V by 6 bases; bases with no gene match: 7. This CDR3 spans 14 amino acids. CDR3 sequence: CASSGQGSGYEQYF. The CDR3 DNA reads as TGTGCCAGCAGCGGACAGGGGTCGGGTTACGAGCAGTACTTC.

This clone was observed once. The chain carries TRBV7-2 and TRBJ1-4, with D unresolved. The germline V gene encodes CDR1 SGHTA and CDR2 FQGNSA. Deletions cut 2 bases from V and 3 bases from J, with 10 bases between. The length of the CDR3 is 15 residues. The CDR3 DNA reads TGTGCCAGCAGCTTATCGGGTGGCGCTAATGAAAAACTGTTTTTT. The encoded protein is CASSLSGGANEKLFF.